These 17 T cell receptor beta chains were sequenced from one sample in a study of regulatory dendritic cells for organ transplantation. Assay used: immunoSEQ multiplex PCR; TCRdb lists only in-frame clones, some missing. The table lists about 11,000 clones, 75% of them singletons, with roughly 2.6% in the top ten. These receptors lack a known antigen. Sorted subsets were CFSE-labeled and cultured four to six days with allogeneic dendritic cells. The sequenced material came from memory CD4+ T cells from blood cultured with regulatory dendritic cells. Indicated subset: CD45RO+ memory T cells. These receptors all come from a human donor in good health.

The chain's CDR3 is CASSPPAQGARGTQYF. The CDR3 DNA is TGTGCCAGCTCACCACCCGCACAGGGTGCCAGAGGGACCCAGTACTTC. The chain carries TRBV18 and TRBJ2-5; possibly TRBD1 for D (6 bases). Trimming stripped 0 bases from V and 7 bases from J, with 18 bases between. This CDR3 is 16 amino acids long. CDR1 and CDR2 from the germline V gene are KGHSH and LQKENI.

The chain is built from TRBV10-3 and TRBJ1-1, with TRBD1 as a possible D gene (6 bases). The V end lost 0 bases, the J end lost 6 bases, and 8 bases lay between the germline ends. This CDR3 is built from 13 residues. The germline CDR1 and CDR2 sequences are ENHRY and SYGVKD. This CDR3 is CAISESAGAEAFF. Here the CDR3 DNA reads TGTGCCATCAGTGAGTCCGCAGGGGCTGAAGCTTTCTTT.

By sample fraction, this clone is medium-sized. The chain carries TRBV19 and TRBJ2-7, with D perhaps TRBD1 (5 bases). Germline assignment: CDR1 LNHDA and CDR2 SQIVND (reference sequence). The CDR3 sequence is 15 residues long. Trimming removed 5 bases at V and 0 bases at J, with 14 bases between. CDR3 DNA: TGTGCCAGTAGTCTACACTCAGGGCTCTCCTACGAGCAGTACTTC. Its protein is CASSLHSGLSYEQYF. The full variable domain, rest sourced from reference TRBV19 and TRBJ2-7, is DGGITQSPKYLFRKEGQNVTLSCEQNLNHDAMYWYRQDPGQGLRLIYYSQIVNDFQKGDIAEGYSVSREKKESFPLTVTSAQKNPTAFYLCASSLHSGLSYEQYFGPGTRLTVT.

The J gene is TRBJ2-3, the V gene TRBV7-2; D call uncertain. Germline V CDR1 and CDR2: SGHTA, FQGNSA. Trimming left V 4 bases short and J 5 bases short, with 13 bases between. The CDR3 loop spans 14 amino acids. DNA of the CDR3: TGTGCCAGCAGCTCCCTCTCGTCCGGAGATACGCAGTATTTT. This codes for CASSSLSSGDTQYF.

The chain links TRBV6-6 to TRBJ2-5; D might be TRBD1 (6 bases). CDR3 length equals 14 residues. V dropped 0 bases and J dropped 2 bases, with 7 bases sitting between them. Germline CDR1 is MNHNY and CDR2 is SVGAGI (reference sequence). The CDR3 DNA sequence: TGTGCCAGCAGTTACTCCAGGGGACAAGAGACCCAGTACTTC. Translated, it gives CASSYSRGQETQYF.

The V call is TRBV7-2, the J call TRBJ1-1; 7 bases line up with TRBD1. The CDR3 spans 16 residues. J was trimmed by 0 bases and V by 5 bases; bases with no gene match: 9. Per the germline V gene, CDR1 is SGHTA and CDR2 is FQGNSA. The CDR3 DNA reads TGTGCCAGCAGCACCCGTCGACAGGGCTTGAACACTGAAGCTTTCTTT. Its protein product is CASSTRRQGLNTEAFF.

The chain couples TRBV9 to TRBJ2-3, with a possible D match to TRBD2 (6 bases). With 0 bases removed from V and 10 bases from J, the gap between germline ends came to 15 bases. CDR3 size: 14 residues. CDR1 is SGDLS and CDR2 is YYNGEE in the germline V gene. CDR3 nucleotide sequence: TGTGCCAGCAGCGTAGTTGTCTCCGGGGGTGCGCAGTATTTT. Its protein product is CASSVVVSGGAQYF.

Only one count was recorded for this clone. The chain links TRBV12-5 to TRBJ1-2, with a weak D call TRBD1 (6 bases). Trimming removed 1 base from V and 3 bases from J, with 9 bases in between. This CDR3 spans 14 amino acids. Per germline, CDR1 LGHNT and CDR2 FRNRAP. For the CDR3, the DNA is TGTGCTAGTGGTTTGGGGACAGCCCACTATGGCTACACCTTC. As protein: CASGLGTAHYGYTF.

The V and J genes are TRBV27 and TRBJ1-1; 8 nucleotides align to TRBD1. The germline V gene encodes CDR1 MNHEY and CDR2 SMNVEV (reference sequence). This CDR3 contains 13 residues. Trimming took 3 bases from V and 6 from J; bases not matched to a gene: 3. CDR3 sequence: CASSFQGAPEAFF. The CDR3 nucleotides are TGTGCCAGCAGTTTCCAGGGGGCGCCTGAAGCTTTCTTT.

This rearrangement joins TRBV4-1 to TRBJ1-1; the match to TRBD1 covers 10 bases. V lost 1 base to trimming and J lost 1 base; unmatched junction nucleotides: 3. The CDR3 contains 16 residues. Germline loops: CDR1 MGHRA, CDR2 YSYEKL. Written as DNA, the CDR3 is TGCGCCAGCAGCCAAGCCGACAGGGGGCGGAACACTGAAGCTTTCTTT. It codes for CASSQADRGRNTEAFF.

The chain recombines TRBV9 with TRBJ2-3; 8 nucleotides match TRBD2. There are 14 residues in the CDR3. The junction had 10 bases not matched to a gene; V was cut back by 6 bases and J by 7 bases. Germline V gives CDR1 SGDLS, CDR2 YYNGEE. The chain's CDR3 is CASTRSGGPNTQYF. In DNA form, the CDR3 reads TGTGCCAGCACCAGGTCGGGGGGGCCGAATACGCAGTATTTT.

This chain uses TRBV5-4 with TRBJ2-5; 8 bases match TRBD1. The V and J ends lost 3 bases and 5 bases, in that order; junction bases with no gene match: 9. The CDR3 extends over 15 amino acids. In germline, CDR1 is SGHNT, CDR2 YYREEE (reference sequence). This chain's CDR3 is CASSSPWTGTETQYF. CDR3 nucleotide sequence: TGTGCCAGCAGCTCGCCTTGGACAGGGACGGAGACCCAGTACTTC.

V is TRBV11-3 and J is TRBJ2-1; 9 bases line up with TRBD1. In germline, CDR1 is SGHNT, CDR2 YENEEA. The CDR3 is 16 amino acids. The junction had 10 bases not matched to a gene; V was cut back by 5 bases and J by 5 bases. DNA of the CDR3: TGTGCCAGCAGCGCCGAACCCGGGACAGGGAACAATGAGCAGTTCTTC. Translated, it gives CASSAEPGTGNNEQFF.

This rearrangement joins TRBV18 to TRBJ2-4; 9 nucleotides match TRBD1. CDR1 KGHSH and CDR2 LQKENI come from the germline V gene. This CDR3 has 18 residues. V was pared by 2 bases and J by 0 bases, with 8 bases of the junction left unmatched. The CDR3 DNA reads TGTGCCAGCTCACCAGACGGACAGGGGCCCTTAGCCAAAAACATTCAGTACTTC. Encoded protein: CASSPDGQGPLAKNIQYF.

This clone came up a few times. This chain links TRBV11-1 with TRBJ2-1, with D unresolved. There are 13 residues in the CDR3. With 5 bases removed from V and 2 bases from J, the gap between germline ends came to 7 bases. Germline CDR1 reads SGHAT; CDR2 reads FQDESV (reference sequence). In nucleotides, the CDR3 is TGTGCCAGCAGCGAGAGCGCCTACAATGAGCAGTTCTTC. Translation gives CASSESAYNEQFF.

The chain has TRBV2 and TRBJ2-1; a weak D match, TRBD2 (7 bases). The germline V gene has CDR1 SNHLY and CDR2 FYNNEI. Trimming took off 6 bases at V and 2 bases at J, with 11 bases between the two ends. The CDR3 totals 14 residues. The CDR3 DNA reads as TGTGCCAGCAGACGGGGGGCCCCCTACAATGAGCAGTTCTTC. It codes for CASRRGAPYNEQFF.

The chain carries TRBV6-5 and TRBJ2-7, with 10 bases matching TRBD1. V lost 8 bases to trimming and J lost 5 bases; unmatched junction nucleotides: 9. The germline CDR1 and CDR2 sequences are MNHEY and SVGAGI. The CDR3 totals 14 residues. As DNA, the CDR3 is TGTGCCAGCGCGGCGGGACAGGGGTATAACGAGCAGTACTTC. This codes for CASAAGQGYNEQYF.